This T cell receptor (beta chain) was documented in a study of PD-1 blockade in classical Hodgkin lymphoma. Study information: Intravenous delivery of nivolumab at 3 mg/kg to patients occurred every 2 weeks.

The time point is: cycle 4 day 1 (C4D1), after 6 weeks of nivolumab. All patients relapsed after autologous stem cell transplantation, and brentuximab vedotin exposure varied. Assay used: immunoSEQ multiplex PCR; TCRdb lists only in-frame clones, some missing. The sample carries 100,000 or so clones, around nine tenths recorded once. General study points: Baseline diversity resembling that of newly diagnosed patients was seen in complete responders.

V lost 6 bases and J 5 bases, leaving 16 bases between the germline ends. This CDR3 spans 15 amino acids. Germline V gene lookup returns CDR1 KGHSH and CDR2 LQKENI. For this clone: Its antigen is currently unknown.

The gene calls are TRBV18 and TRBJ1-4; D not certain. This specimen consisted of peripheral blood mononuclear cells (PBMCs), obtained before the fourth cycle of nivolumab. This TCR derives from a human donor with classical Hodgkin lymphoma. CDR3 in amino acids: CASSRNSGENEKLFF. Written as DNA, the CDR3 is TGTGCCAGCTCGAGGAATAGCGGTGAAAATGAAAAACTGTTTTTT.